The present entry profiles one T cell receptor (beta chain) with its context. What it recognizes is unknown. With 5 bases removed from V and 8 bases from J, the gap between germline ends came to 18 bases. Germline CDR1 is MNHEY and CDR2 is SVGAGI. There are 14 residues in the CDR3. The sample comes from a study of chemoradiotherapy in HPV16-positive cancers. Notes on the study in general: HPV-specific T cells were functionally defined from only a couple of HPV16-positive patients.

TCRdb keeps only in-frame clones here, not all; method: immunoSEQ multiplex PCR. Of 9,500 to 15,000 clones in the sample, approximately 87% were seen once. The chain is built from TRBV6-5 and TRBJ1-2, with D possibly TRBD1 on 5 matching bases. The sequence came from a human donor with HPV-associated anogenital cancer. This material consisted of blood, taken from a patient who underwent chemoradiotherapy. The CDR3 here is CASSPTPDSGGYTF. The DNA for the CDR3 is TGTGCCAGCAGTCCGACCCCTGACAGCGGAGGCTACACCTTC.